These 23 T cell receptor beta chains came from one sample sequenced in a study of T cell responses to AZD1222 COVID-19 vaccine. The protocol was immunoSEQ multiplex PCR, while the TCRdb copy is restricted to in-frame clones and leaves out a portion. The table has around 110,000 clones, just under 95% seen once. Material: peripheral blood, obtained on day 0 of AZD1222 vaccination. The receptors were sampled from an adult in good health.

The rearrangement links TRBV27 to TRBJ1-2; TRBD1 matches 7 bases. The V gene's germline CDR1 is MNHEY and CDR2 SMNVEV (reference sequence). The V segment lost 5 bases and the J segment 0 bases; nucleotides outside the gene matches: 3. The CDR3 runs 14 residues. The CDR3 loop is CASSRTGANYGYTF. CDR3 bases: TGTGCCAGCAGTAGGACAGGAGCTAACTATGGCTACACCTTC.

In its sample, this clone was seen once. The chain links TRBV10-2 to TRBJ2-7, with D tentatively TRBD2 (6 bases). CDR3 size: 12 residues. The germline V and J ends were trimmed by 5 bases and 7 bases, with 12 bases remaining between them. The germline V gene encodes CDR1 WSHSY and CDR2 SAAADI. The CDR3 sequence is CASSTDAGEQYF. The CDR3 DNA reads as TGCGCCAGCAGTACGGACGCGGGGGAGCAGTACTTC.

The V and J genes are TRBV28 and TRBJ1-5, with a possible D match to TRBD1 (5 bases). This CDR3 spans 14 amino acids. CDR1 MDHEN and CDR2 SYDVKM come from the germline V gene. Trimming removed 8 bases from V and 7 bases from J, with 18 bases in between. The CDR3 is CASLDSGTVQPQHF. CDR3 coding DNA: TGTGCCAGCCTCGACTCAGGGACCGTCCAGCCCCAGCATTTT.

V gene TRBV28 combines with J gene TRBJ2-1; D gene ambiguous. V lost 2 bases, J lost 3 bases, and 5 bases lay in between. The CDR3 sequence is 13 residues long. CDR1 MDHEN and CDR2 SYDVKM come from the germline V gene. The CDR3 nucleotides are TGTGCCAGCAGTTTAGGGGACTACAATGAGCAGTTCTTC. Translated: CASSLGDYNEQFF.

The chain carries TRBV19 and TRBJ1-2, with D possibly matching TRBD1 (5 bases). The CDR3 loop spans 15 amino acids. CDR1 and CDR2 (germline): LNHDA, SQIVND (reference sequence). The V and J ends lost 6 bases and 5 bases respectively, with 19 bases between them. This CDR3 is CASRNVGGGPYGYTF. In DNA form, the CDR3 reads TGTGCCAGTAGAAACGTTGGGGGAGGTCCTTATGGCTACACCTTC.

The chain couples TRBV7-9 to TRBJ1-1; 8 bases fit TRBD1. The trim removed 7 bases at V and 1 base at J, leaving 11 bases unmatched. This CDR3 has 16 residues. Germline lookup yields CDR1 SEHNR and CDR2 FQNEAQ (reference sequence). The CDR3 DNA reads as TGTGCCAGCAACCATGGGGGGACAGGCGGGAACACTGAAGCTTTCTTT. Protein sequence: CASNHGGTGGNTEAFF. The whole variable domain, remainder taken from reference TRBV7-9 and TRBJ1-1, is DTGVSQNPRHKITKRGQNVTFRCDPISEHNRLYWYRQTLGQGPEFLTYFQNEAQLEKSRLLSDRFSAERPKGSFSTLEIQRTEQGDSAMYLCASNHGGTGGNTEAFFGQGTRLTVV.

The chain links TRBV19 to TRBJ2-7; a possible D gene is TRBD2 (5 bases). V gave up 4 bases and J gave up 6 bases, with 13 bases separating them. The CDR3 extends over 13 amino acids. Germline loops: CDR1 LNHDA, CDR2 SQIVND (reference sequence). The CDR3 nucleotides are TGTGCCAGTAGTACCGATTGGGCGGGCGAGCAGTACTTC. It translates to CASSTDWAGEQYF.

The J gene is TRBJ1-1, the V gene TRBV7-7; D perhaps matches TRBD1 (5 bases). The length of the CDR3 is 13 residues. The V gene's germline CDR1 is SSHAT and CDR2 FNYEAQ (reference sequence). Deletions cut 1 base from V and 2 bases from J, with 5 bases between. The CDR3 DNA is TGTGCCAGCAGCTTAGGGACAAACACTGAAGCTTTCTTT. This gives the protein CASSLGTNTEAFF.

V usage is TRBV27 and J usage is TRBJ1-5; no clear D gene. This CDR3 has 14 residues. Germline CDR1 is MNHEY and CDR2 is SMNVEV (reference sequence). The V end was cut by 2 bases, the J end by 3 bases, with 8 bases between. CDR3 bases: TGTGCCAGCAGTTTAATGGCAGACAATCAGCCCCAGCATTTT. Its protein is CASSLMADNQPQHF.

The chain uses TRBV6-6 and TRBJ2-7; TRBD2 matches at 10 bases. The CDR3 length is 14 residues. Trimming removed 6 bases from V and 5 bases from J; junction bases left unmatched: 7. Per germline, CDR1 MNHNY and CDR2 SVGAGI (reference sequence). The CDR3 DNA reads TGTGCCAGCAGAAACAGCGGGAGGGTCCACGAGCAGTACTTC. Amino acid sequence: CASRNSGRVHEQYF.

The CDR3 DNA is TGTGCCATCAGTGGTACCGGACGATCCTACAATGAGCAGTTCTTC. Protein sequence: CAISGTGRSYNEQFF. The chain links TRBV10-3 to TRBJ2-1; D not resolved. Germline CDR1 is ENHRY and CDR2 is SYGVKD. This CDR3 is 15 amino acids long. The V end lost 4 bases, the J end lost 1 base, and 11 bases lay between the germline ends.

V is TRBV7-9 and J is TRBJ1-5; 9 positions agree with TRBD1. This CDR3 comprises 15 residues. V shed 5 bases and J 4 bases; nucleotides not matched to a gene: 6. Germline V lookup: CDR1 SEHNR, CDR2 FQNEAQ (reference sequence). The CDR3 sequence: CASSPGDRENQPQHF. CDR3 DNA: TGTGCCAGCAGCCCAGGGGACAGGGAAAATCAGCCCCAGCATTTT.

The CDR3 nucleotides are TGTGCCAGTAGTAGAAAGACAGGGTCTCTTGGGACCCAGTACTTC. It translates to CASSRKTGSLGTQYF. The rearrangement links TRBV19 to TRBJ2-5; 7 bases match TRBD1. The length of the CDR3 is 15 residues. Germline V CDR1 and CDR2: LNHDA, SQIVND (reference sequence). Trimming at V came to 4 bases and at J to 7 bases, leaving 12 bases not matched to a gene.

The CDR3 DNA sequence: TGTGCCAGCAGTCGCCAGGACAGCTATAATTCACCCCTCCACTTT. Its translation: CASSRQDSYNSPLHF. The chain recombines TRBV6-5 with TRBJ1-6, with D possibly matching TRBD1 (6 bases). Germline-derived CDR1 and CDR2 are MNHEY and SVGAGI. The CDR3 covers 15 residues. Trimming cost V 5 bases and J 3 bases, with 11 bases left between them.

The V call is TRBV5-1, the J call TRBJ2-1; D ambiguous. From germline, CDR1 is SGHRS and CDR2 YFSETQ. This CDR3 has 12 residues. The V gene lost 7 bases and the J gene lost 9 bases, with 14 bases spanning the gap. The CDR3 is CASRALGLEQFF. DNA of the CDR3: TGCGCCAGCCGGGCGTTGGGTCTTGAGCAGTTCTTC.

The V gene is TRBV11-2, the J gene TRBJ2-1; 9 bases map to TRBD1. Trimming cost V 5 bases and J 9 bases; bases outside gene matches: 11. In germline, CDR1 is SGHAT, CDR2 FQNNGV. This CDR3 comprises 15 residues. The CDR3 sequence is CASSEGTGYFSEQFF. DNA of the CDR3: TGTGCCAGCAGCGAAGGGACAGGGTATTTCTCTGAGCAGTTCTTC. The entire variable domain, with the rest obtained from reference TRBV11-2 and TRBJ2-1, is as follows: EAGVAQSPRYKIIEKRQSVAFWCNPISGHATLYWYQQILGQGPKLLIQFQNNGVVDDSQLPKDRFSAERLKGVDSTLKIQPAKLEDSAVYLCASSEGTGYFSEQFFGPGTRLTVL.

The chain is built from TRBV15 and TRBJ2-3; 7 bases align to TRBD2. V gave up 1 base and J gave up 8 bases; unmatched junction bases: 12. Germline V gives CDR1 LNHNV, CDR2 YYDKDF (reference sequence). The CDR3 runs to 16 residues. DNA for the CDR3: TGTGCCACCAGCAGAGGGATTCTAGCGGAGACTCGTACGCAGTATTTT. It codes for CATSRGILAETRTQYF.

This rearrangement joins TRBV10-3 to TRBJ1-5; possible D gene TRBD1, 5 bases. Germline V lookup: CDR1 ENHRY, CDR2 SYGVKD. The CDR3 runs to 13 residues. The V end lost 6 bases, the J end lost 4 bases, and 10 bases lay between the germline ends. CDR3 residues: CAISQGGNQPQHF. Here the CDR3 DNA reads TGTGCCATCAGCCAGGGAGGGAATCAGCCCCAGCATTTT.

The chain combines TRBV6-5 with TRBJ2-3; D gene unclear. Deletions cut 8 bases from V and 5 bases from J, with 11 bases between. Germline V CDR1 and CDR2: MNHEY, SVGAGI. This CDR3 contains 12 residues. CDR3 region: CASESPGDTQYF. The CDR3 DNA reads TGTGCCAGCGAATCACCGGGAGATACGCAGTATTTT.

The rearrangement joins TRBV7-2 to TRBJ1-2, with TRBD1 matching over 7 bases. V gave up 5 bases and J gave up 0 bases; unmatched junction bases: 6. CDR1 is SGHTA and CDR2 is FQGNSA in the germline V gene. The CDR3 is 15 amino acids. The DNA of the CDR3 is TGTGCCAGCAGCGAGAGACAGGGCCCTAACTATGGCTACACCTTC. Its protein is CASSERQGPNYGYTF.

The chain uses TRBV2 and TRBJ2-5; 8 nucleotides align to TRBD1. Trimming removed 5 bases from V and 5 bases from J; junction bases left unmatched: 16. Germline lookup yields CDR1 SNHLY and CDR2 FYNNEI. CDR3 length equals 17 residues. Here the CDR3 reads CASSRQKARTGMETQYF. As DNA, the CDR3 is TGTGCCAGCAGTCGCCAAAAAGCACGGACAGGGATGGAGACCCAGTACTTC.

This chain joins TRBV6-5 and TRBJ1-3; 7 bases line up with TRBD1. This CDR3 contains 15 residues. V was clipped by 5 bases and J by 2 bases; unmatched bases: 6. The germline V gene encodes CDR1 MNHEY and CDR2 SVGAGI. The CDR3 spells CASSTLRGAGNTIYF. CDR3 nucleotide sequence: TGTGCCAGCAGTACCCTCAGGGGGGCTGGAAACACCATATATTTT.

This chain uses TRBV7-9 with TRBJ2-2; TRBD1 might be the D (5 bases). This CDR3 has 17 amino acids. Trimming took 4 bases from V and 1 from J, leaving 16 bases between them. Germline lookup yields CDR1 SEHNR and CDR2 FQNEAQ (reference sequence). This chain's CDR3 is CASSSLGHSGNTGELFF. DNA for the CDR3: TGTGCCAGCAGCTCCCTCGGACATAGTGGGAACACCGGGGAGCTGTTTTTT. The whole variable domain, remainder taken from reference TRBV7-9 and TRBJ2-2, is DTGVSQNPRHKITKRGQNVTFRCDPISEHNRLYWYRQTLGQGPEFLTYFQNEAQLEKSRLLSDRFSAERPKGSFSTLEIQRTEQGDSAMYLCASSSLGHSGNTGELFFGEGSRLTVL.